This T cell receptor (beta chain) was captured by sequencing in a study of blood T cell repertoires in COVID-19. Authors' processing steps: Scientists estimated how many nucleated cells there were by amplifying reference gene primers. Clones were sequenced by immunoSEQ multiplex PCR, and TCRdb holds only the in-frame ones, with some missing. V, J and clone size are those of that table, while D and trimming were read from the DNA. The sample carries around 170,000 clones, approximately 88% recorded once. The ends were cut back, 1 base at V and 4 bases at J, with 14 bases in the middle. Per the germline V gene, CDR1 is LGHDT and CDR2 is YNNKEL (reference sequence). There are 17 residues in the CDR3.

The chain combines TRBV3-1 (or the pseudogene TRBV3-2) with TRBJ1-6, with D possibly being TRBD1 (5 bases). Material: peripheral blood. The sequence came from a man between 18 and 29 years old with active or convalescent COVID-19. The CDR3 nucleotides are TGTGCCAGCAGCCAAGTCGTTGAGGGACTTTATAATTCACCCCTCCACTTT. Translated, it gives CASSQVVEGLYNSPLHF.